This T cell receptor beta chain was recovered during a study of blood T cell repertoires in COVID-19. The CDR3 length is 18 residues. V lost 4 bases to trimming and J lost 2 bases; unmatched junction nucleotides: 15. Assay used: immunoSEQ multiplex PCR; TCRdb lists only in-frame clones, some missing. The sample includes some 240,000 clones, roughly 84% seen only once; the top ten take about 10%. The receptor was isolated from a man aged 45-65 years with active or convalescent COVID-19. The V call is TRBV23-1, the J call TRBJ2-5; the match to TRBD2 covers 8 bases. TRBV23-1 is an open reading frame, and its role is uncertain. The sequencing input was peripheral blood. This CDR3 is CASSPVAGGPPVQETQYF. The CDR3 DNA is TGCGCCAGCAGTCCCGTGGCGGGGGGCCCGCCAGTTCAAGAGACCCAGTACTTC.